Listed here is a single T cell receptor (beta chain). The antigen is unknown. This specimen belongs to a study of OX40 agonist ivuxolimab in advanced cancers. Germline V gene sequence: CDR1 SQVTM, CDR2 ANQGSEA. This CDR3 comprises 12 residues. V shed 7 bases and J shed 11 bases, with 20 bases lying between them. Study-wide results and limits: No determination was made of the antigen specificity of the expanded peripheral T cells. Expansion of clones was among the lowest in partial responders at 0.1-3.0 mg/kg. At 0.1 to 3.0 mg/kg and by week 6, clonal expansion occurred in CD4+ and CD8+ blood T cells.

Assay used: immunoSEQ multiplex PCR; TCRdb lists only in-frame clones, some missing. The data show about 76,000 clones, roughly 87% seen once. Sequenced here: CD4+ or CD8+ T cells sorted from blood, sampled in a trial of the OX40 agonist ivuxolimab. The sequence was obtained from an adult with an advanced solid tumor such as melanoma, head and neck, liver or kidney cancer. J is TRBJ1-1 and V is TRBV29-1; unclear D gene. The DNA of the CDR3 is TGCAGCGCTCACGTCCCGGGAACGAGGGCTTTCTTT. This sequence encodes CSAHVPGTRAFF.